This T cell receptor beta chain was retrieved from a study of T cells in Graves' hyperthyroidism and ophthalmopathy. Findings and caveats of the study: Model predictions of ophthalmopathy came a median approximately 6.2 months before onset. Most clonotypes expanded in thyroid above 0.001 were likewise present in blood.

This clonotype came up many times. Antigen unknown. TCR beta CDR3 regions were amplified from RNA transcripts. TCR CDR3 underwent first-round RT-PCR with the HTBI primer set. A single record per CDR3 protein comes from TCRdb applying MiXCR to the multiplex PCR reads. Altogether a few hundred thousand distinct CDR3 sequences are present, approximately 15% being singletons, with the ten largest covering 5.5% to 7.5%. Exclusion followed for patients with uncontrolled infection, other autoimmune disease, pregnancy or lactation. Blood was sampled at initial diagnosis of hyperthyroidism, prior to onset of any ophthalmopathy symptoms. In germline, CDR1 is SGHVS, CDR2 FQNEAQ. The V end was cut by 5 bases, the J end by 0 bases, with 13 bases between. The CDR3 sequence is 15 residues long.

The chain uses TRBV7-8 and TRBJ1-1, with a tentative D call TRBD1 (5 bases). Material: blood. The sequence was collected from a woman under 40 with Graves' hyperthyroidism that later progressed to Graves' ophthalmopathy. In DNA, the CDR3 is TGTGCCAGCAGCCCGGTGGGGGGAATGAACACTGAAGCTTTCTTT. Translated: CASSPVGGMNTEAFF.